This paragraph covers one TCR beta chain sequence. The CDR3 is 15 residues long. V lost 6 bases to trimming and J lost 3 bases, with 18 bases between them. Germline V CDR1 and CDR2: MNHEY, SVGAGI. The data were obtained in a study of T cells in localized non-small cell lung cancer. Measured with immunoSEQ multiplex PCR; TCRdb has only the in-frame clones, and not every one. Of some 36,000 clones listed, more than 80% are singletons. The material was peripheral blood mononuclear cells, obtained before any cancer treatment. This rearrangement joins TRBV6-5 to TRBJ2-7, with D possibly being TRBD1 (6 bases). This clonotype was obtained from a male donor aged 60 or over with stage II lung adenocarcinoma. CDR3 in DNA: TGTGCCAGCAGACGAACTCAGGGGACCCTCTACGAGCAGTACTTC. Its protein is CASRRTQGTLYEQYF.